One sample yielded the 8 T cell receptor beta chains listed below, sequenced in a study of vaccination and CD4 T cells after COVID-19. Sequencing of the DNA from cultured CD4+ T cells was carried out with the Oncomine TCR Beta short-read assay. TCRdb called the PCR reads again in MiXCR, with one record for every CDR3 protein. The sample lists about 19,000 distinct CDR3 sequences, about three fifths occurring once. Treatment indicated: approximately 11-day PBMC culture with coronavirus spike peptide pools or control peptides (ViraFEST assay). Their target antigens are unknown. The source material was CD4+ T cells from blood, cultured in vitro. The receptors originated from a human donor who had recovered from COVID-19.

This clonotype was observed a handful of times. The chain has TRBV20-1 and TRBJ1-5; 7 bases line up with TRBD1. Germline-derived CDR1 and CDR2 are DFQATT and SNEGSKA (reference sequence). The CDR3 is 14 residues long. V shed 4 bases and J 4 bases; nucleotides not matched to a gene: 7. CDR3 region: CSANPARGNQPQHF. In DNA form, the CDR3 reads TGCAGTGCTAATCCTGCCAGGGGGAATCAGCCCCAGCATTTT.

Written as DNA, the CDR3 is TGTGCCACAGGGACTCCTAGTAAGATGGATACGCAGTATTTT. This codes for CATGTPSKMDTQYF. The chain employs TRBV10-3 and TRBJ2-3; perhaps TRBD2 as D (6 bases). CDR1 and CDR2 from the germline V gene are ENHRY and SYGVKD. Trimming stripped 10 bases from V and 6 bases from J, with 20 bases between. This CDR3 spans 14 amino acids.

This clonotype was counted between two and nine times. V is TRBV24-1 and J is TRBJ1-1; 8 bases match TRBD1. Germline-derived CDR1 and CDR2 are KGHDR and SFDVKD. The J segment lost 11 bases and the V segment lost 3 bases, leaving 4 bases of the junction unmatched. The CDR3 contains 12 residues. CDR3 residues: CATSDPDRGAFF. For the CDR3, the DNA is TGTGCCACCAGTGATCCCGACAGGGGCGCTTTCTTT.

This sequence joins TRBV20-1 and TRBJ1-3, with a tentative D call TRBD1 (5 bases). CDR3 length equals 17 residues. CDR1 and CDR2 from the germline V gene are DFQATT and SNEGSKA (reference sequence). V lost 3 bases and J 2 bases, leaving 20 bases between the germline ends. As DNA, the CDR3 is TGCAGTGCTAGGCCCAGGGCCCATCGAGGAACTGGAAACACCATATATTTT. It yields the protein CSARPRAHRGTGNTIYF.

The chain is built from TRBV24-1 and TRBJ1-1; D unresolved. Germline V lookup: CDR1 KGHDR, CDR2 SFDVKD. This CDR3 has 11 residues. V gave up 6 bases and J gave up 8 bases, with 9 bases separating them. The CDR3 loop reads CATSKYGEAFF. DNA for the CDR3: TGTGCCACCAGTAAATACGGGGAAGCTTTCTTT.

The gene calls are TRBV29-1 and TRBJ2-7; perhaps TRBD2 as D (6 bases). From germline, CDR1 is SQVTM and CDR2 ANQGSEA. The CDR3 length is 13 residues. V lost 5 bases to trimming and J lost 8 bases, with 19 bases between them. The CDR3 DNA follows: TGCAGCGTTCCCGGGACTGGCTCTACGAAGCAGTACTTC. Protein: CSVPGTGSTKQYF.

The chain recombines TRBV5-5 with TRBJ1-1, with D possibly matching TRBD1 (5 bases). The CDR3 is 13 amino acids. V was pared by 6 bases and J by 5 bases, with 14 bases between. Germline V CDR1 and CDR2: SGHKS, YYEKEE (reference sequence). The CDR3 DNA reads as TGTGCCAGCACCCCAGGGCAGCGAACTGAAGCTTTCTTT. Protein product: CASTPGQRTEAFF.

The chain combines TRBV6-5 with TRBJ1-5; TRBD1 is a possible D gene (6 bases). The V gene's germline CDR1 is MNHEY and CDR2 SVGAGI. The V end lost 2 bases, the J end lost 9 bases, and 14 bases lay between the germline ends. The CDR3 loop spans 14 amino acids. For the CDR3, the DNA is TGTGCCAGCAGTTACGGGGGCGGTGGTTGGCCCCAGCATTTT. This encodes CASSYGGGGWPQHF.